The clone carrying this T cell receptor beta chain was seen a few times. Original methodology: Amplification of reference gene primers was used by the study to estimate nucleated cell counts. Method: immunoSEQ multiplex PCR; TCRdb's copy keeps in-frame clones and lacks some. From that table come the V and J calls and clone size; the DNA was used to work out D and trimming. The table includes under 65,000 clones, roughly 82% detected once. The trim removed 3 bases at V and 3 bases at J, leaving 5 bases unmatched. The CDR3 consists of 14 residues. Germline CDR1 reads SQVTM; CDR2 reads ANQGSEA. The source of the sample is a study of blood T cell repertoires in COVID-19. Study-wide context: T cells, B-cell-depleted T cells, or PBMCs supplied cDNA or gDNA.

The TCR originated in a woman in her fifties or sixties with acute or convalescent COVID-19. The chain employs TRBV29-1 and TRBJ1-2; 9 bases are a match to TRBD1. The sample consisted of peripheral blood. CDR3 loop: CSVDDRGEHYGYTF. As DNA, the CDR3 is TGCAGCGTTGACGACAGGGGGGAACACTATGGCTACACCTTC.